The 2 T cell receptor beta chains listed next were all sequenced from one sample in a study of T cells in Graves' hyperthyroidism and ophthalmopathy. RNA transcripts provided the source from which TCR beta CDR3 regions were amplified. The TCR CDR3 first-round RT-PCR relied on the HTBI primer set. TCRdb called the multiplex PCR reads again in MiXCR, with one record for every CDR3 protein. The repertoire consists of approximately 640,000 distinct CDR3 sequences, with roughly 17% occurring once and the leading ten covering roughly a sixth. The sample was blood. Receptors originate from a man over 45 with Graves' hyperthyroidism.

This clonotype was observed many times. For the CDR3, the DNA is TGTGCCAGCAGTCTGGGACTAAATACGCAGTATTTT. It encodes CASSLGLNTQYF. This rearrangement joins TRBV12-3 or TRBV12-4 to TRBJ2-3, with TRBD2 matching 7 bases. With 5 bases clipped from V and 7 bases from J, the junction kept 3 bases outside the gene matches. This CDR3 is 12 amino acids long.

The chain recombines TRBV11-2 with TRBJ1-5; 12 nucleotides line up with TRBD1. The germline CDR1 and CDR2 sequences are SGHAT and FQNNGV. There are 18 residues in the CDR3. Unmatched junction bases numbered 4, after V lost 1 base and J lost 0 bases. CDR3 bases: TGTGCCAGCAGCTTAGGGGACAGGGGGCCCTATAGCAATCAGCCCCAGCATTTT. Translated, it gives CASSLGDRGPYSNQPQHF.